Each of the 27 T cell receptor beta chains below was sequenced from the same sample in a study of blood T cells in healthy people across ages. The second PCR ran about 6 to 11 cycles with a sample-barcoded 5' primer and J-beta primers. Via MiXCR, TCRdb re-called the 5' RACE reads, giving one row per CDR3 protein. In the table there are around 900,000 distinct CDR3 sequences, roughly 51% of which are singletons. Sequencing was performed on blood. These receptors were taken from a woman aged 55-69 years in good health.

The rearrangement links TRBV27 to TRBJ2-1; 9 nucleotides agree with TRBD2. CDR1 MNHEY and CDR2 SMNVEV come from the germline V gene (reference sequence). There are 16 residues in the CDR3. The ends lost 7 bases at V and 5 bases at J; junction bases unmatched: 12. The CDR3 here is CASILAGGPSHNEQFF. The CDR3, as DNA: TGTGCCAGCATCTTGGCGGGAGGGCCGTCTCACAATGAGCAGTTCTTC.

The genes are TRBV5-1 and TRBJ2-5, with 7 bases aligning to TRBD1. Germline V CDR1 and CDR2: SGHRS, YFSETQ. With 3 bases clipped from V and 11 bases from J, the junction kept 10 bases outside the gene matches. This CDR3 spans 13 amino acids. CDR3 in DNA: TGCGCCAGCAGCTACCTCCGGGACAGTGAGCAGTACTTC. As protein: CASSYLRDSEQYF.

The chain uses TRBV27 and TRBJ1-2; unclear D gene. Germline-derived CDR1 and CDR2 are MNHEY and SMNVEV (reference sequence). V lost 2 bases, J lost 1 base, and 11 bases lay in between. The CDR3 runs to 15 residues. CDR3 nucleotide sequence: TGTGCCAGCAGTTTAAGTTCAGCTAATAACTATGGCTACACCTTC. Protein product: CASSLSSANNYGYTF.

V is TRBV7-9 and J is TRBJ2-7, with no clear D. Germline CDR1 reads SEHNR; CDR2 reads FQNEAQ (reference sequence). Trimming removed 2 bases at V and 9 bases at J, with 11 bases between. CDR3 size: 12 residues. CDR3 residues: CASSLSLGGQYF. The CDR3 DNA reads TGTGCCAGCAGCTTAAGTCTTGGTGGGCAGTACTTC.

This clonotype has only one observation. One end of the junction is discordant with germline, which a read error may explain. The rearrangement joins TRBV2 to TRBJ2-7; D is undetermined. Germline V gene data show CDR1 as SNHLY and CDR2 as FYNNEI. The CDR3 is 14 amino acids. The CDR3 is CAGSEALHRPEQYF. The CDR3 nucleotides read TGTGCCGGCAGTGAAGCGCTTCACCGACCGGAGCAGTACTTC.

The table lists this clonotype with a few counts. This sequence joins TRBV27 and TRBJ2-7; 7 nucleotides line up with TRBD2. CDR3 length: 15 residues. Germline V gives CDR1 MNHEY, CDR2 SMNVEV (reference sequence). Germline trimming cut 5 bases from V and 2 bases from J; bases unmatched to any gene: 9. The CDR3 sequence: CASSPSSGKTYEQYF. The CDR3 DNA reads as TGTGCCAGCAGTCCTTCTAGCGGCAAAACCTACGAGCAGTACTTC.

This clonotype has just one count. Possible read error: a much larger clone is one base away. The rearrangement links TRBV29-1 to TRBJ2-7; the D gene is possibly TRBD1 (5 bases). Looked up from germline, CDR1 is SQVTM and CDR2 is ANQGSEA. V lost 4 bases to trimming and J lost 3 bases, with 10 bases between them. The CDR3 spans 12 residues. Written as DNA, the CDR3 is TGCAGCGTTGCGACAGTAAACTACGAGCAGTACTTC. Amino acids: CSVATVNYEQYF.

Remarks on this clonotype: This sequence may be a read error, since a much larger clone differs from it by one base. J is TRBJ2-5 and V is TRBV29-1; TRBD1 matches at 9 bases. With the DNA end fitting TRBJ2-7 better, the J assignment may be wrong. CDR1 and CDR2 (germline): SQVTM, ANQGSEA. The CDR3 is made up of 15 amino acids. CDR3 sequence: CSVVQQWTGDSEQYF. Written as DNA, the CDR3 is TGCAGCGTTGTACAGCAGTGGACAGGGGATAGCGAGCAGTACTTC.

The J gene is TRBJ2-3, the V gene TRBV5-1, with D possibly matching TRBD1 (5 bases). CDR1 is SGHRS, CDR2 YFSETQ, per germline. The CDR3 sequence is 13 residues long. The V end was cut by 4 bases, the J end by 5 bases, with 11 bases between. The CDR3 nucleotides read TGCGCCAGCAGCCCCGAAGGGGTAGATACGCAGTATTTT. This sequence encodes CASSPEGVDTQYF. Full variable domain (outside the CDR3, taken from reference TRBV5-1 and TRBJ2-3): KAGVTQTPRYLIKTRGQQVTLSCSPISGHRSVSWYQQTPGQGLQFLFEYFSETQRNKGNFPGRFSGRQFSNSRSEMNVSTLELGDSALYLCASSPEGVDTQYFGPGTRLTVL.

The table lists this clonotype with many counts. This chain connects TRBV2 to TRBJ2-1; 10 bases line up with TRBD1. J gave up 4 bases and V 5 bases, and 5 bases lay outside the gene matches. The CDR3 has 15 amino acids. Germline lookup yields CDR1 SNHLY and CDR2 FYNNEI. The DNA of the CDR3 is TGTGCCAGCAGTAAAGGGACAGGGGAGTACAATGAGCAGTTCTTC. Protein sequence: CASSKGTGEYNEQFF.

The V call is TRBV20-1, the J call TRBJ1-2; perhaps TRBD1 as D (6 bases). Germline assignment: CDR1 DFQATT and CDR2 SNEGSKA (reference sequence). V was trimmed by 4 bases and J by 7 bases, leaving 13 bases between them. This CDR3 has 12 residues. CDR3 sequence reads: CSANWGRGGYTF. CDR3 DNA: TGCAGTGCTAATTGGGGGCGCGGTGGCTACACCTTC.

The chain links TRBV20-1 to TRBJ2-3; 9 nucleotides align to TRBD2. V was pared by 5 bases and J by 6 bases, with 15 bases of the junction left unmatched. Per the germline V gene, CDR1 is DFQATT and CDR2 is SNEGSKA (reference sequence). The CDR3 totals 16 residues. CDR3 coding DNA: TGCAGTGCTGTCAACGGGCGTAGCGGGAGTGCGGATACGCAGTATTTT. Encoded protein: CSAVNGRSGSADTQYF.

This clonotype occurred a few times. This chain connects TRBV20-1 to TRBJ1-1; D ambiguous. Germline loops: CDR1 DFQATT, CDR2 SNEGSKA (reference sequence). V shed 5 bases and J shed 0 bases, with 13 bases lying between them. The CDR3 runs to 14 residues. Written as DNA, the CDR3 is TGCAGTGCTTATAGGCAGACGTTGAACACTGAAGCTTTCTTT. It translates to CSAYRQTLNTEAFF.

The V and J genes are TRBV19 and TRBJ2-5; TRBD2 might be the D (6 bases). CDR3 length equals 17 residues. From germline, CDR1 is LNHDA and CDR2 SQIVND (reference sequence). Between the trimmed V and J ends, which lost 5 bases and 11 bases, there was a span of 30 bases. Here the CDR3 reads CASSSAPGGYPVNEQYF. The CDR3 DNA follows: TGTGCCAGTAGTTCCGCTCCCGGGGGTTACCCAGTCAATGAGCAGTACTTC.

The chain has TRBV7-9 and TRBJ1-5; TRBD1 might be the D (5 bases). V was shortened by 0 bases and J by 3 bases, with 15 bases between the two germline ends. The CDR3 length is 17 residues. Per germline, CDR1 SEHNR and CDR2 FQNEAQ (reference sequence). CDR3 bases: TGTGCCAGCAGCTTAGCGGTGGGGACTGTATACAATCAGCCCCAGCATTTT. This encodes CASSLAVGTVYNQPQHF.

The chain combines TRBV7-2 with TRBJ2-7, with D possibly being TRBD1 (6 bases). V shed 5 bases and J shed 5 bases, with 13 bases lying between them. Germline values: CDR1 SGHTA, CDR2 FQGNSA. This CDR3 spans 13 amino acids. The CDR3 coding sequence is TGTGCCAGCAGCCCCGGGACATCCAACGAGCAGTACTTC. Protein sequence: CASSPGTSNEQYF.

Note on this clonotype: One base away lies a much larger clone, so this may be a sequencing read error. The V call is TRBV11-2, the J call TRBJ2-7; D might be TRBD1 (5 bases). Germline V gene sequence: CDR1 SGHAT, CDR2 FQNNGV. V was clipped by 7 bases and J by 4 bases, with 14 bases between them. This CDR3 contains 13 residues. The DNA for the CDR3 is TGTGCCAGCATCTTTAACAGGAGATACGAGCAGTACTTC. Its translation is CASIFNRRYEQYF.

This clonotype came up many times. This CDR3 is CASSSGGGTDTQYF. As DNA, the CDR3 is TGTGCCAGCAGTTCAGGAGGGGGCACAGATACGCAGTATTTT. V is TRBV12-3 or TRBV12-4 and J is TRBJ2-3; possibly TRBD2 for D (6 bases). The CDR3 spans 14 residues. Deletions cut 4 bases from V and 1 base from J, with 9 bases between.

This clonotype has more than one count but fewer than ten. The chain combines TRBV12-3 or TRBV12-4 with TRBJ1-2; tentative D call: TRBD1 (5 bases). There are 14 residues in the CDR3. V was pared by 7 bases and J by 8 bases, with 20 bases between. The CDR3: CASTPTGKWGGYTF. The DNA of the CDR3 is TGTGCCAGCACACCTACAGGCAAATGGGGGGGCTACACCTTC.

The chain is built from TRBV12-3 or TRBV12-4 and TRBJ2-7; 12 bases line up with TRBD2. This CDR3 is 16 amino acids long. Losses at the gene ends were 5 bases for V and 2 bases for J; bases not matched to a gene: 7. This chain's CDR3 is CASSRPGLAGAYEQYF. CDR3 DNA sequence: TGTGCCAGCAGTCGCCCGGGACTAGCGGGTGCCTACGAGCAGTACTTC.

This chain joins TRBV12-3 or TRBV12-4 and TRBJ2-5; maybe TRBD1 (5 bases). Trimming took 5 bases from V and 1 from J, leaving 14 bases between them. The CDR3 consists of 15 residues. The CDR3 sequence is CASSTGQTPQETQYF. The CDR3, as DNA: TGTGCCAGCAGTACAGGTCAAACCCCCCAAGAGACCCAGTACTTC.

The V call is TRBV10-3, the J call TRBJ2-7; D unclear. Germline CDR1 ENHRY, CDR2 SYGVKD. The CDR3 extends over 13 amino acids. Trimming took off 3 bases at V and 7 bases at J, with 13 bases between the two ends. Written as DNA, the CDR3 is TGTGCCATCAGTGACTTGGTTGACAATGAGCAGTACTTC. Translating gives CAISDLVDNEQYF.

The rearrangement uses TRBV28 and TRBJ2-3, with D unresolved. Germline values: CDR1 MDHEN, CDR2 SYDVKM. There are 14 residues in the CDR3. Trimming cost V 5 bases and J 5 bases, with 14 bases left between them. The DNA for the CDR3 is TGTGCCAGCAGTGTCGGGTGGGGTAGAGATACGCAGTATTTT. This sequence encodes CASSVGWGRDTQYF.

The rearrangement links TRBV7-9 to TRBJ1-2; D gene uncertain. V was shortened by 1 base and J by 8 bases, with 11 bases between the two germline ends. The CDR3 is made up of 13 amino acids. Germline assignment: CDR1 SEHNR and CDR2 FQNEAQ (reference sequence). The DNA of the CDR3 is TGTGCCAGCAGCTTAGTGGGCACACTGGGCTACACCTTC. Residues: CASSLVGTLGYTF.

The chain recombines TRBV20-1 with TRBJ1-5; 9 bases map to TRBD1. V lost 6 bases and J lost 2; bases outside the gene matches: 8. Germline lookup yields CDR1 DFQATT and CDR2 SNEGSKA (reference sequence). The CDR3 runs to 15 residues. CDR3 sequence: CSAPGQGFGNQPQHF. CDR3 DNA: TGCAGTGCCCCGGGACAGGGTTTTGGCAATCAGCCCCAGCATTTT.

The J gene is TRBJ2-7, the V gene TRBV28; TRBD2 matches at 14 bases. There are 14 residues in the CDR3. With 10 bases clipped from V and 4 bases from J, the junction kept 6 bases outside the gene matches. The germline V gene has CDR1 MDHEN and CDR2 SYDVKM. CDR3 bases: TGTGCCACCCAGACTAGCGGGAGGGCTTACGAGCAGTACTTC. Translated, it gives CATQTSGRAYEQYF.

The chain has TRBV20-1 and TRBJ2-7, with D maybe TRBD2 (7 bases). The ends were cut back, 7 bases at V and 2 bases at J, with 18 bases in the middle. This CDR3 is 14 amino acids long. In germline, CDR1 is DFQATT, CDR2 SNEGSKA (reference sequence). For the CDR3, the DNA is TGCAGTGGAGGGGGGAGGGCTCCTACCTACGAGCAGTACTTC. The encoded protein is CSGGGRAPTYEQYF.